This T cell receptor (beta chain) derives from a study of T cell clones after liver transplantation. Study-wide context: Graft-donor-reactive sequences were compared with third-party-reactive TCRbeta sequences from pre-transplant mixed lymphocyte reactions.

CDR1 and CDR2 (germline): LGHNA, YSLEER. The germline V and J ends were trimmed by 3 bases and 0 bases, with 12 bases remaining between them. The CDR3 contains 16 residues. Assay used: immunoSEQ multiplex PCR; TCRdb lists only in-frame clones, some missing. The data show about 120,000 clones, roughly nine tenths seen once. Sequencing used CD4+ T cells from blood, obtained 12 months after liver transplant. The receptor was derived from a human patient who received a liver transplant. Some T cells may originate from the graft donor. This rearrangement joins TRBV4-3 to TRBJ2-1, with unresolved D. The chain's CDR3 is CASSHRSSGSYNEQFF. The CDR3, as DNA: TGCGCCAGCAGCCATCGTTCATCTGGCTCCTACAATGAGCAGTTCTTC.